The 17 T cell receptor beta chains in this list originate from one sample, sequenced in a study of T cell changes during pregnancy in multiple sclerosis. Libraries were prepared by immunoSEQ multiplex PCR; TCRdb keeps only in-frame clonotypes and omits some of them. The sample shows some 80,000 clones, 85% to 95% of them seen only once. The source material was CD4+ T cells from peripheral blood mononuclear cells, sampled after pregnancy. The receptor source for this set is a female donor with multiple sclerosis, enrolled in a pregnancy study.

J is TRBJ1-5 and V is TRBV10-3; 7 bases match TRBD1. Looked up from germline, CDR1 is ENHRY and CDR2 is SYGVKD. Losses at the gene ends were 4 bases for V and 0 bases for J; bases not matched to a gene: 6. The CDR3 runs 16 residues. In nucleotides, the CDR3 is TGTGCCATCAGTGGCGGGGACAGTTATAGCAATCAGCCCCAGCATTTT. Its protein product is CAISGGDSYSNQPQHF.

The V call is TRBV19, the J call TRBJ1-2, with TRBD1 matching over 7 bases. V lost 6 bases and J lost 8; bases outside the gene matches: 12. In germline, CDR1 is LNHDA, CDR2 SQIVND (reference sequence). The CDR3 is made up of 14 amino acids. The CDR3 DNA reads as TGTGCCAGTAGGATGGGACAGAGGCCTGGCGGCTACACCTTC. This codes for CASRMGQRPGGYTF.

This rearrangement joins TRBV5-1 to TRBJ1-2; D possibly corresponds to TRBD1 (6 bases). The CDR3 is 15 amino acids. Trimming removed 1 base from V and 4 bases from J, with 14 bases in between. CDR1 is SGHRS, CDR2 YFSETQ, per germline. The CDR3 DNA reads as TGCGCCAGCAGCTTGTCAGGGGCCGAGAGCTATGGCTACACCTTC. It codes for CASSLSGAESYGYTF.

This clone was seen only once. The CDR3 DNA sequence: TGTGCCAGCAGCCCCACCTCGAGCGGGAGCTACAATGAGCAGTTCTTC. It translates to CASSPTSSGSYNEQFF. J is TRBJ2-1 and V is TRBV7-9, with TRBD2 identical over 8 bases. The CDR3 covers 16 residues. Germline-derived CDR1 and CDR2 are SEHNR and FQNEAQ (reference sequence). With V trimmed by 5 bases and J by 3 bases, 9 bases remained unmatched.

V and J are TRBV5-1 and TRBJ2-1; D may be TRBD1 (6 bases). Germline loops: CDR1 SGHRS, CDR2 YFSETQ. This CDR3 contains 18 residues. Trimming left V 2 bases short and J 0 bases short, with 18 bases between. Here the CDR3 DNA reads TGCGCCAGCAGCTTAGGGTGGACAGCTTCAACCTCCTACAATGAGCAGTTCTTC. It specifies CASSLGWTASTSYNEQFF. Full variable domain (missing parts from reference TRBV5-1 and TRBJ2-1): KAGVTQTPRYLIKTRGQQVTLSCSPISGHRSVSWYQQTPGQGLQFLFEYFSETQRNKGNFPGRFSGRQFSNSRSEMNVSTLELGDSALYLCASSLGWTASTSYNEQFFGPGTRLTVL.

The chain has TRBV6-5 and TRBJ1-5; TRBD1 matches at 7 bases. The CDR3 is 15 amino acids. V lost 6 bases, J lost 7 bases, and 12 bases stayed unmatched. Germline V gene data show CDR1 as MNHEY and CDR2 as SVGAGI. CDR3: CASSNSLDRVQPQHF. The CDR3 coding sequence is TGTGCCAGCAGCAACAGCCTTGACAGGGTGCAGCCCCAGCATTTT.

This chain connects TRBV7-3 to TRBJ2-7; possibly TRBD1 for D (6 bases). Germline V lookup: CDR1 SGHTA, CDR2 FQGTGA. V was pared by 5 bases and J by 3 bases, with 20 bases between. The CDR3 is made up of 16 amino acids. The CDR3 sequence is CASSKTAGASFYEQYF. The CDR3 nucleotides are TGTGCCAGCAGCAAAACGGCAGGGGCGAGTTTCTACGAGCAGTACTTC.

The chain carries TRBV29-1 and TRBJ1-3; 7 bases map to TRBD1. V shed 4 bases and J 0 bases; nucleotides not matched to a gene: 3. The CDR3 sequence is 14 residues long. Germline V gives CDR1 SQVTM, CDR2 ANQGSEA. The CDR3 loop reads CSVGQGGSGNTIYF. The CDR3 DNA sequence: TGCAGCGTTGGACAGGGAGGCTCTGGAAACACCATATATTTT. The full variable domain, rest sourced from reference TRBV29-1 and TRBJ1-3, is SAVISQKPSRDICQRGTSLTIQCQVDSQVTMMFWYRQQPGQSLTLIATANQGSEATYESGFVIDKFPISRPNLTFSTLTVSNMSPEDSSIYLCSVGQGGSGNTIYFGEGSWLTVV.

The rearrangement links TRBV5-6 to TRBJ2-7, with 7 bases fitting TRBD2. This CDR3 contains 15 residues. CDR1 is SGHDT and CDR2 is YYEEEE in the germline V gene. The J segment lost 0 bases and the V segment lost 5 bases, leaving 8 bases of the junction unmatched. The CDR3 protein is CASSYTSAYSYEQYF. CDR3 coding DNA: TGTGCCAGCAGTTACACTAGCGCCTACTCCTACGAGCAGTACTTC.

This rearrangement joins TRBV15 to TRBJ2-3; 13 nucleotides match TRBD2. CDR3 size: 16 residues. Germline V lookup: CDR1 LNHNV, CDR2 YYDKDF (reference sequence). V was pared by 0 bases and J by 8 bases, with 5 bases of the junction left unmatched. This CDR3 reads CATSRDVLAGGVTQYF. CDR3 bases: TGTGCCACCAGCAGAGATGTACTAGCGGGAGGGGTTACGCAGTATTTT.

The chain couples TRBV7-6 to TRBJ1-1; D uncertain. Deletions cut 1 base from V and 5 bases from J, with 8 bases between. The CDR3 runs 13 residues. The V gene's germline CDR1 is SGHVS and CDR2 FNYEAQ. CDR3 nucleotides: TGTGCCAGCAGCTTAGTGGAGGGAACTGAAGCTTTCTTT. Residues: CASSLVEGTEAFF.

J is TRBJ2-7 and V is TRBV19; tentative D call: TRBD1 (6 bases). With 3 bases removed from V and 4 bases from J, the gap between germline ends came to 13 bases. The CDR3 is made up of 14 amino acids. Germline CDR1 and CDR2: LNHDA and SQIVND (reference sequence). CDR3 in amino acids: CASSIAGTTYEQYF. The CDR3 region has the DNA TGTGCCAGTAGTATTGCCGGGACAACATACGAGCAGTACTTC. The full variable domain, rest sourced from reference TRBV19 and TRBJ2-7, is DGGITQSPKYLFRKEGQNVTLSCEQNLNHDAMYWYRQDPGQGLRLIYYSQIVNDFQKGDIAEGYSVSREKKESFPLTVTSAQKNPTAFYLCASSIAGTTYEQYFGPGTRLTVT.

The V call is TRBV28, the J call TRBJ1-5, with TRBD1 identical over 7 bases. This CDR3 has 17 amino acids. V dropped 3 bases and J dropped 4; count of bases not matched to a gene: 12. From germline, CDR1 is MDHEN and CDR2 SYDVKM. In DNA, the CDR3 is TGTGCCAGCAGTTTGTGGCAGGGGGTAGGGGTGAATCAGCCCCAGCATTTT. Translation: CASSLWQGVGVNQPQHF.

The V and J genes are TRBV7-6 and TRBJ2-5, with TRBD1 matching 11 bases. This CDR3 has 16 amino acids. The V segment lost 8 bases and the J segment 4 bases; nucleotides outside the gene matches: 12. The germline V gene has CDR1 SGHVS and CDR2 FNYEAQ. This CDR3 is CASGPIRGTGGETQYF. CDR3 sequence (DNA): TGTGCCAGCGGCCCTATCCGGGGGACAGGGGGAGAGACCCAGTACTTC.

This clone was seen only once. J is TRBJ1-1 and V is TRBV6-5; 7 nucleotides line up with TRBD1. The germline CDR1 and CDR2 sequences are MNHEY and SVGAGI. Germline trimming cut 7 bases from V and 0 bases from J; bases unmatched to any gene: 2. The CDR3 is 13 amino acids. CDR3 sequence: CASKGALNTEAFF. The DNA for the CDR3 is TGTGCCAGCAAGGGGGCTCTGAACACTGAAGCTTTCTTT.

The CDR3 spells CATSRDPGGYGYTF. The CDR3 coding sequence is TGTGCCACCAGCAGAGATCCGGGGGGCTATGGCTACACCTTC. The chain recombines TRBV15 with TRBJ1-2, with D possibly being TRBD1 (5 bases). CDR1 is LNHNV and CDR2 is YYDKDF in the germline V gene (reference sequence). CDR3 length: 14 residues. Trimming removed 0 bases from V and 4 bases from J, with 9 bases in between.

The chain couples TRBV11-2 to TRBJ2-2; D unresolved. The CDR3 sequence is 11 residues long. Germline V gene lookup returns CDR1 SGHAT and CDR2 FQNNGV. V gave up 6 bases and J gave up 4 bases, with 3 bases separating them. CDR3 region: CASRATGELFF. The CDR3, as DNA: TGTGCCAGCAGAGCCACCGGGGAGCTGTTTTTT.